This T cell receptor beta chain is drawn from a study of cytomegalovirus exposure and HLA in healthy donors. Study results and caveats: Another analysis was done later, and it associated approximately 17,000 TCR beta sequences with HLA alleles at 0.05 false discovery rate. Some highly shared sequence variants likely arose as a pipeline artifact. Trimming of TCR beta V- and J-genes showed a link, identified in a later analysis, to a missense DCLRE1C variant.

The PCR employed 60 Vbeta primers together with 13 Jbeta primers. Only in-frame clones appear in the TCRdb table, and some are missing; sequencing was by immunoSEQ multiplex PCR. This table has some 180,000 clones, roughly 73% appearing once. Donors showed nominal health when sampled, although they likely had unrecorded immune exposures. The sample holds a few counts of this clone. Antigen specificity is unknown. The CDR3 is made up of 13 amino acids. The trim removed 6 bases at V and 2 bases at J, leaving 2 bases unmatched. CDR1 MNHEY and CDR2 SVGAGI come from the germline V gene. The source material was PBMCs. This chain joins TRBV6-5 and TRBJ1-1; TRBD1 aligns across 8 bases. The source of this sequence is a woman aged 25 to 39 in good health and CMV-seronegative. CDR3 loop: CASRGQVNTEAFF. CDR3 nucleotides: TGTGCCAGCAGGGGACAGGTTAACACTGAAGCTTTCTTT.